This entry is about one T cell receptor beta chain. Repertoires were generated with immunoSEQ multiplex PCR, while TCRdb's copy carries only in-frame clones and drops some. The sample lists roughly 150,000 clones; 80% to 95% were seen once. The data were obtained in a study of T cell responses to AZD1222 COVID-19 vaccine. The CDR3 covers 15 residues. Germline V gene sequence: CDR1 SGHNT, CDR2 YYREEE (reference sequence). V lost 3 bases, J lost 4 bases, and 6 bases stayed unmatched. The V call is TRBV5-4, the J call TRBJ1-4; 7 bases are a match to TRBD1. The sequences come from peripheral blood, collected on day 0 of AZD1222 vaccination. The sequence derives from an adult in good health. The DNA of the CDR3 is TGTGCCAGCAGCTCACAGGGGAGAGGTAATGAAAAACTGTTTTTT. Amino acid sequence: CASSSQGRGNEKLFF.